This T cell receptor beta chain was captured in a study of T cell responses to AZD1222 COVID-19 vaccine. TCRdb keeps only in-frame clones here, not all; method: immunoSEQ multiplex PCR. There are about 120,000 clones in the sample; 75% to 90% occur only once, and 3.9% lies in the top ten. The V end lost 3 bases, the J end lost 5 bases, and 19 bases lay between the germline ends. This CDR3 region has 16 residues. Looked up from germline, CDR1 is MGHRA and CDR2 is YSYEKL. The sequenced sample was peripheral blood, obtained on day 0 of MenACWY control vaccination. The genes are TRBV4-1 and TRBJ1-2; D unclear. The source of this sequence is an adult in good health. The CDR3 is CASSQVETHFLYGYTF. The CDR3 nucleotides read TGCGCCAGCAGCCAGGTAGAAACCCACTTTCTTTATGGCTACACCTTC.